This paragraph reports one T cell receptor beta chain. No cognate antigen has been identified for it. The library was produced with the immunoSEQ multiplex PCR assay. For the multiplex PCR, a mixture combining 60 forward primers for TCR Vbeta segments and 13 reverse primers for TCR Jbeta segments was used. The CDR3 region of rearranged TCR beta genes was amplified from genomic DNA with a multiplex PCR assay. The Illumina HiSeq System was used to sequence the amplified TCR beta libraries as 87-base-pair reads. The study's own analysis went as follows. In a later analysis, some 80 million unique TCR beta chains were counted across the 500 to 850 repertoires, and roughly 11 million of these chains were shared by at least two donors. A nearest-neighbor algorithm error-corrected the raw reads and collapsed the reads into unique sequences, merging closely related sequences to remove PCR and sequencing errors. CDR3 sequences were aligned to IMGT reference sequences to assign V, D and J gene segments. Each retained sequence needed at least a six-nucleotide match to both a V gene segment and a J gene segment. A rearrangement counted as productive if the CDR3 had no stop codons and remained in frame with V and J, and every other rearrangement counted as non-productive. CDR3 was defined by IMGT convention, running from the second conserved V-encoded cysteine to the conserved J-encoded phenylalanine. The earlier analysis of some 600 of the donors excluded sequences that lacked an unambiguous match to a single V gene segment. In an earlier analysis of approximately 610 of the donors, V segments were called functional above 56.7% productive rearrangements and were called segregating when the between-donor standard deviation exceeded 5%. To diagnose cytomegalovirus status from the catalog of TCR beta chain sequences, a statistical classification framework was built. A later analysis assigned V and J genes by comparing TCR nucleotide sequences with IMGT/GENE-DB human TR gene sequences. Using the TCRdist pipeline, a later analysis assigned CDR3 sequences along with most-parsimonious VDJ recombination scenarios. A later analysis defined each TCR beta chain by its CDR3 amino acid sequence plus V-gene family, and excluded reads lacking a unique V-gene family. In a later analysis, fewer than 650 highly shared, low-generation-probability nucleotide sequences were removed to address suspected cross-contamination and a sequencing artifact. In a later analysis, a clonal expansion index for each public chain was calculated from normalized within-repertoire ranks of inferred template counts. In a later analysis, generation probabilities were computed with a VDJ recombination model fitted to out-of-frame rearrangements, and the resulting probabilities were checked against IGoR. In a later analysis, TCR-TCR, TCR-HLA and TCR-CMV co-occurrence was scored with hypergeometric tests, and a repertoire-size bias correction was applied to TCR pairs. In a later analysis, false discovery rates were estimated by permuting HLA or CMV assignments 20 times. In a later analysis, co-occurring TCRs were grouped using DBSCAN, and TCRdist sequence similarity was added for clustering within HLA-allele-positive subsets. Repertoires with fewer than 30,000 or more than 120,000 public chains, plus five repertoires with anomalous nucleotide sharing, were excluded from co-occurrence clustering. TCRdb provides this immuneACCESS table in a form limited to in-frame rearrangements. Some clones are lacking; in checked studies, under half of them reflect an unresolved V gene, and why the rest are absent is not known. The V and J calls and the clone size are those of that table, but D and trimming were determined from the DNA. In this sample's table one finds 150,000 or so clones. 1.6% of the sample lies in the top ten.

Looking up the germline V gene yields CDR1 SGHDT and CDR2 YYEEEE. The junction shows trimming of 0 bases on V and 11 bases on J, plus 20 bases between the germline ends. Including the terminal cysteine and phenylalanine, the CDR3 comprises 16 residues. Kept here is only the CDR3 DNA, which spans 48 bases and is read in frame from base 1. The cohort comprised 670 or so healthy bone marrow donors. At the time of sampling, all cohort members were nominally healthy, though unrecorded immune exposures were likely present. The donor was CMV seronegative and was included in the group of about 400 seronegative cohort members. Each donor provided a peripheral blood sample, and peripheral blood mononuclear cells were used for TCR beta sequencing. The Qiagen DNeasy Blood Extraction Kit was used to extract genomic DNA from the blood cell samples. This sample stems from a study of cytomegalovirus exposure and HLA in healthy donors (dated by TCRdb to 2016 to 2017). The study in broad terms: An earlier analysis of a few hundred of the donors reported 276 Gb of sequence data and around 100 million unique TCR beta sequences obtained from roughly 170 million T cells. Using immunosequencing, the study profiled T cell repertoires from around 680 subjects and related those repertoires to cytomegalovirus serostatus. In an earlier analysis of 587 of the donors, high-throughput TCR beta sequencing was used to judge whether each TCR beta V gene segment behaved as functional or pseudogenic. To predict cytomegalovirus infection status, the study combined high-throughput TCR immunosequencing, statistical association of individual TCRs with disease status, and machine learning. Across under 500 genotyped donors of the cohort, an average of about 200,000 unique TCR beta nucleotide sequences per donor were sequenced, and 15% to 20% of those sequences were non-productive. The aim of the study was to test whether cataloging public T cell receptors could identify signatures of past pathogen exposure. A separate validation cohort of some 130 different subjects was used in addition to the 666-subject first cohort. Of the approximately 400 genotyped donors, roughly 80% were placed in the genetic ancestry cluster associated with self-reported Caucasian donors. Approximately 310 gigabases of sequencing data and roughly 90 million unique TCR sequences were included in an early release covering roughly 600 HLA-typed donors. A later analysis re-examined previously published TCR beta repertoires from more than 550 donors and added high-resolution HLA genotyping to investigate patterns of TCR occurrence. Class I and class II HLA loci were covered by the typing at four-digit resolution. In a later genetic analysis, genome-wide SNP genotypes for about 55% of the 666 donors were used, and that subset was treated as a discovery cohort. Four or five DR-DQ haplotypes were handled as single units for association and clustering because linkage in the cohort was strong. Typing coverage varied by locus: roughly 620-630 donors for A, B, C, DRB1 and DQB1; about 520 for DQA1; about 600 for DPA1; some 470 for DPB1. All discovery cohort repertoires had been generated using a single sequencing platform. Donor age, sex, ethnicity and CMV serostatus were compiled alongside the repertoire data. In the later analysis, no new phenotypic data were used to find candidate immune exposures; instead, reliance was placed on TCR beta sequences and their occurrence across donors. Beyond this particular receptor, the publication reports: In a later analysis, HLA-associated TCR beta chains were found to be more clonally expanded and to have lower generation probabilities than equally common non-associated chains. In an earlier analysis of some 500 of the donors, most TCR beta V segments appeared in productive rearrangements about 87% or about 30% of the time, broadly matching IMGT annotations. According to a later genetic analysis, donors in an Asian-associated ancestry cluster had fewer N-insertions in productive TCRs than the approximately 650-donor mean. The earlier analysis of 587 of the donors excluded roughly 16 rarely observed V segments, including chromosome 9 orphons, because counts were too low. The authors suggested that the approach could potentially be generalized to other disease states and immunological phenotypes. According to a later analysis, parvovirus B19, influenza, CMV and Epstein-Barr virus appeared linked to several top co-occurrence clusters. The study gave a list of over 150 TCR beta chains associated with cytomegalovirus. Roughly uniform sequencing depth across donors was assumed in presence/absence analyses, although this assumption may not hold. Because HLA typing was missing for some donors at each locus, association tests included only the typed subset. Immune exposure information for the cohort was limited to CMV serostatus. The classifier was reported to diagnose cytomegalovirus status with high specificity and sensitivity in both the original cohort and the validation cohort. According to a later analysis, most CMV-associated TCR beta chains appeared to be HLA-restricted, and the HLA associations seemed to be driven largely by CMV exposure. When HLA alleles, especially DR and DQ, strongly co-occurred, attributing TCR associations to individual alleles was difficult. At a false discovery rate of 0.05, a later analysis linked around 15,000 TCR beta sequences to specific HLA alleles. A later analysis found that TCR association rates varied across HLA loci, with DRB1 alleles showing the most associated TCRs and HLA-C alleles the fewest. A few of the identified cytomegalovirus-associated TCR beta chains were confirmed in vitro to be specific for cytomegalovirus antigens. V-gene and J-gene trimming of TCR beta chains was associated with a missense DCLRE1C variant in a later genetic analysis, and the association was replicated in an independent cohort. Across donors, most TCR sequences were observed very rarely, whereas some public TCRs were present in many individuals. A further reported finding was that TCR beta sequences accurately predicted the HLA-A and HLA-B alleles for most subjects in the first cohort. The sequencing pipeline was judged likely to have produced a cluster of highly shared sequence variants as a technical artifact. The 87-base-pair reads could not distinguish some IMGT-functional V segments, including TRBV6-2 and TRBV6-3, so those segments were excluded. The cohort was sequenced for TCR beta chains only, and without alpha or paired-chain data the features that could be detected were limited. Linkage disequilibrium might explain the correlated functional status among segregating V segments, but an unknown experimental factor could not be excluded.

The sequence came from a woman aged 45-59 years in good health and CMV-seronegative. Recombination linked TRBV5-6 to TRBJ1-4; the D gene lacks a confident call. The specimen was PBMCs. In nucleotides, the sequence is TGTGCCAGCAGCTTGGAAGGGCAAGGAAGTTCGGGGAAACTGTTTTTT. The translation is CASSLEGQGSSGKLFF.